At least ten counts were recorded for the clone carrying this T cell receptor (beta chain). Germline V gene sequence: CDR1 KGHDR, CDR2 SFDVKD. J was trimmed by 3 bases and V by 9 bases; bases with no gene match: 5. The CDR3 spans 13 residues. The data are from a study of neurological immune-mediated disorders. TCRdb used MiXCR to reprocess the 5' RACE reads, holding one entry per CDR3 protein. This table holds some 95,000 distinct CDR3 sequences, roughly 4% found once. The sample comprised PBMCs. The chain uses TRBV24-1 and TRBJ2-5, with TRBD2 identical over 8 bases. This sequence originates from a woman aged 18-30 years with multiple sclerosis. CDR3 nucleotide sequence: TGTGCCACCCGTAGCGGGGCAGAAGAGACCCAGTACTTC. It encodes CATRSGAEETQYF.